This entry concerns a single T cell receptor (beta chain). With V trimmed by 3 bases and J by 6 bases, 4 bases remained unmatched. Per germline, CDR1 SGHNT and CDR2 YYREEE (reference sequence). The CDR3 length is 13 residues. This sample was taken from a study of control samples from healthy donors and cancer patients. Produced via immunoSEQ multiplex PCR; TCRdb's table is partial and in-frame only. This sample has some 90,000 clones; about 85% occur once, and the top ten carry around 1.3%. Sequencing was carried out using blood. This clonotype was sampled from a woman between 45 and 65 years old in good health. J is TRBJ2-7 and V is TRBV5-4, with 9 bases matching TRBD2. CDR3 amino acids: CASSWRGGGEQYF. The CDR3 nucleotides read TGTGCCAGCAGCTGGCGGGGGGGCGGCGAGCAGTACTTC.